The source of this TCR beta chain is a study of naive CD8 T cells in extremely preterm neonates. Some clones are missing from TCRdb's copy, which holds only in-frame ones; the method was immunoSEQ multiplex PCR. The repertoire consists of about 5,100 clones, with approximately 98% occurring once and the leading ten covering roughly 0.6%. Healthy children aged about 16-60 months having elective surgery, and healthy nonsmoking adults, gave blood. Each sample had roughly 17,000–110,000 sorted naive CD8+ T cells. This CDR3 has 14 residues. Germline V lookup: CDR1 SEHNR, CDR2 FQNEAQ (reference sequence). V gave up 0 bases and J gave up 1 base, with 7 bases separating them.

The source material was naive CD8+ T cells from blood. The chain joins TRBV7-9 to TRBJ2-7, with D hard to call. This sequence originates from a human donor in good health. This CDR3 is CASSLAPGSYEQYF. The CDR3 DNA is TGTGCCAGCAGCTTAGCGCCAGGATCCTACGAGCAGTACTTC.